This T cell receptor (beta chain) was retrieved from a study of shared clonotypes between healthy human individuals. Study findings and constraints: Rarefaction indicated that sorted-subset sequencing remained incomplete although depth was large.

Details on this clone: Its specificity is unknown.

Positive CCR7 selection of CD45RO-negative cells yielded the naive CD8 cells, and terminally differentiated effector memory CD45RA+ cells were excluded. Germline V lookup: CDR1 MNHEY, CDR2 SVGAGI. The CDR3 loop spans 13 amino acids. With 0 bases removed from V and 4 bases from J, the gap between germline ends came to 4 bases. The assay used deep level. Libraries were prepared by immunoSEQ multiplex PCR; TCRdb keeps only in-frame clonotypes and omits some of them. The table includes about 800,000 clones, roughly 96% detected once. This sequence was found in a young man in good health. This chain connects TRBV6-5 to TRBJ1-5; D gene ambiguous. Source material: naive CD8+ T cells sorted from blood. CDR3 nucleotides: TGTGCCAGCAGTTACTCGGCGAATCAGCCCCAGCATTTT. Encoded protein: CASSYSANQPQHF.